This T cell receptor beta chain was sequenced in a study of blood T cell repertoires in COVID-19. Study-level information: T cells, B-cell-depleted T cells, or PBMCs supplied cDNA or gDNA.

Germline V gene sequence: CDR1 MNHEY, CDR2 SVGAGI. This CDR3 has 15 residues. V was pared by 6 bases and J by 2 bases, with 15 bases between. Only in-frame clones appear in the TCRdb table, and some are missing; sequencing was by immunoSEQ multiplex PCR. The repertoire holds about 46,000 clones, with about 90% as singletons. V gene TRBV6-5 combines with J gene TRBJ2-3; TRBD1 is a possible D gene (6 bases). Specimen: peripheral blood. This sequence originates from a man aged 50-59 years with acute or convalescent COVID-19. The CDR3 region is CASSVGGTSTDTQYF. The CDR3 bases are TGTGCCAGCAGCGTAGGGGGAACATCCACAGATACGCAGTATTTT.